This T cell receptor (beta chain) derives from a study of shared clonotypes between healthy human individuals. Partitioning of CD4+ cells yielded a CD45RA+ naive subset and a CD45RA-negative memory subset. The assay used deep level. It was across several immunoSEQ plates that each subset's genomic DNA was evenly split. DNA at around 210 ng, around 30,000 T cell genomes, went into sorted-subset replicate PCRs. TCRdb's table, derived via immunoSEQ multiplex PCR, lists solely in-frame clones and lacks some. The data hold some 2,000,000 clones, with 90% to 97% observed a single time. The V gene's germline CDR1 is MNHEY and CDR2 SMNVEV (reference sequence). The CDR3 is 12 residues long. Trimming cost V 6 bases and J 2 bases, with 8 bases left between them.

V usage is TRBV27 and J usage is TRBJ2-7; TRBD1 might be the D (5 bases). Sequenced: naive CD4+ T cells sorted from blood. Subset indicated: CD45RA+ positively selected. The source of this sequence is a man aged 18 to 30 in good health. In DNA, the CDR3 is TGTGCCAGCAGGGGGCTCCCCTACGAGCAGTACTTC. Residues: CASRGLPYEQYF.